A single sample is the source of the 23 T cell receptor beta chains below, sequenced in a study of blood T cell repertoires in COVID-19. Profiling relied on immunoSEQ multiplex PCR, and the TCRdb table lists in-frame clones only, not all of them. Of under 250,000 clones in the sample, around 88% were seen once. What was sequenced was peripheral blood. All receptors come from an elderly man with acute or convalescent COVID-19.

The V and J genes are TRBV13 and TRBJ2-3; D is perhaps TRBD2 (7 bases). The CDR3 runs 15 residues. Germline CDR1 PRHDT, CDR2 FYEKMQ (reference sequence). The V gene lost 3 bases and the J gene lost 4 bases, with 14 bases spanning the gap. The DNA for the CDR3 is TGTGCCAGCAGCTTGGGGGGGGCGTTCCCAGATACGCAGTATTTT. It encodes CASSLGGAFPDTQYF.

This chain links TRBV7-9 with TRBJ2-1, with a tentative D call TRBD2 (5 bases). Per the germline V gene, CDR1 is SEHNR and CDR2 is FQNEAQ (reference sequence). Trimming removed 0 bases at V and 8 bases at J, with 5 bases between. The CDR3 covers 12 residues. Here the CDR3 DNA reads TGTGCCAGCAGCTTAGCGGACTATGAGCAGTTCTTC. It codes for CASSLADYEQFF.

CDR3 coding DNA: TGTGCCACCAGTGATCCGGGACAGGGTGGGTACAATGAGCAGTTCTTC. It encodes CATSDPGQGGYNEQFF. The chain couples TRBV24-1 to TRBJ2-1; 9 bases are a match to TRBD1. Germline V gene data show CDR1 as KGHDR and CDR2 as SFDVKD. The V and J ends lost 3 bases and 4 bases, in that order; junction bases with no gene match: 6. This CDR3 contains 16 residues.

The chain couples TRBV7-2 to TRBJ1-5, with 8 bases lining up with TRBD1. From germline, CDR1 is SGHTA and CDR2 FQGNSA. Unmatched junction bases numbered 9, after V lost 5 bases and J lost 6 bases. This CDR3 has 15 residues. CDR3 protein: CASSPWTGMGQPQHF. In DNA, the CDR3 is TGTGCCAGCAGCCCGTGGACAGGGATGGGTCAGCCCCAGCATTTT.

This chain links TRBV6-5 with TRBJ2-6; a weak D match, TRBD2 (5 bases). The CDR3 contains 15 residues. V was shortened by 5 bases and J by 0 bases, with 8 bases between the two germline ends. CDR1 MNHEY and CDR2 SVGAGI come from the germline V gene. The DNA of the CDR3 is TGTGCCAGCAGTCCAGCGGTCTCTGGGGCCAACGTCCTGACTTTC. Its translation is CASSPAVSGANVLTF.

This clone appeared a single time. This may arise from a read error, as a much more abundant clone is one base away. Within the sample, other DNA sequences also encode this same CDR3. The rearrangement links TRBV28 to TRBJ1-5; weak D call: TRBD1 (5 bases). CDR3 size: 14 residues. Germline-derived CDR1 and CDR2 are MDHEN and SYDVKM. V was shortened by 6 bases and J by 0 bases, with 9 bases between the two germline ends. The CDR3: CASRTEYSNQPQHF. As DNA, the CDR3 is TGTGCCAGCAGGACAGAGTATAGCAATCAGCCCCAGCATTTT.

J is TRBJ2-4 and V is TRBV4-3; 9 positions agree with TRBD1. The junction had 13 bases not matched to a gene; V was cut back by 4 bases and J by 9 bases. The CDR3 runs 16 residues. CDR1 LGHNA and CDR2 YSLEER come from the germline V gene. CDR3 region: CASSPYEGTGRSIQYF. The DNA for the CDR3 is TGCGCCAGCAGCCCCTACGAAGGGACAGGGAGGAGCATTCAGTACTTC.

The rearrangement links TRBV7-9 to TRBJ1-3; tentatively, D is TRBD1 (5 bases). Germline loops: CDR1 SEHNR, CDR2 FQNEAQ (reference sequence). The V end lost 8 bases, the J end lost 0 bases, and 14 bases lay between the germline ends. The CDR3 is 15 residues long. CDR3 sequence: CASSLTDSSGNTIYF. CDR3 coding DNA: TGTGCCAGCTCATTGACAGACAGCTCTGGAAACACCATATATTTT.

V usage is TRBV11-2 and J usage is TRBJ2-7; 8 nucleotides agree with TRBD1. The CDR3 covers 17 residues. The junction had 11 bases not matched to a gene; V was cut back by 1 base and J by 3 bases. In germline, CDR1 is SGHAT, CDR2 FQNNGV. DNA of the CDR3: TGTGCCAGCAGCTTAGGTCAGGGGGCAAAACCTTTCTACGAGCAGTACTTC. As protein: CASSLGQGAKPFYEQYF.

The chain couples TRBV18 to TRBJ2-1; TRBD2 agrees at 14 bases. The CDR3 has 15 residues. V lost 5 bases, J lost 8 bases, and 5 bases stayed unmatched. The germline gives CDR1 KGHSH, CDR2 LQKENI. CDR3 DNA sequence: TGTGCCAGCTCAATTGGACTAGCGGGAGGCTATGAGCAGTTCTTC. As protein: CASSIGLAGGYEQFF.

This clone has just a few counts. The chain employs TRBV6-6 and TRBJ1-5; 8 nucleotides match TRBD1. J gave up 7 bases and V 5 bases, and 16 bases lay outside the gene matches. Germline CDR1 MNHNY, CDR2 SVGAGI (reference sequence). The CDR3 has 17 residues. As DNA, the CDR3 is TGTGCCAGCAGTCCAACCCGGTACGGAGGGACAGGCCAGCCCCAGCATTTT. This encodes CASSPTRYGGTGQPQHF.

This clone was seen a handful of times. The CDR3 DNA sequence: TGTGCCAGCAGCTTAGACGGGACTAGCGGGGTATACGAGCAGTACTTC. Protein product: CASSLDGTSGVYEQYF. J is TRBJ2-7 and V is TRBV11-3; 13 bases line up with TRBD2. The CDR3 is 16 amino acids. Germline lookup yields CDR1 SGHNT and CDR2 YENEEA. The V segment lost 0 bases and the J segment 4 bases; nucleotides outside the gene matches: 3.

A remark on this clone: Germline is not matched at one junction end, which may reflect a read error. The J gene is TRBJ1-1, the V gene TRBV7-7; D is undetermined. This CDR3 has 13 amino acids. Germline CDR1 reads SSHAT; CDR2 reads FNYEAQ (reference sequence). The CDR3: CASSRGENTEAFF. The DNA of the CDR3 is TGTGCTAGCAGCCGGGGAGAAAACACTGAAGCTTTCTTT.

The genes are TRBV19 and TRBJ2-4; 16 positions match TRBD2. V trimming: 6 bases; J trimming: 2 bases; junction bases outside the gene matches: 13. Per germline, CDR1 LNHDA and CDR2 SQIVND (reference sequence). The length of the CDR3 is 20 residues. CDR3 loop: CASRTGPGLAGGGSKNIQYF. The CDR3 DNA reads TGTGCCAGTAGGACAGGGCCGGGACTAGCGGGAGGGGGTTCCAAAAACATTCAGTACTTC.

This CDR3 reads CASSSGSGGYTF. CDR3 in DNA: TGTGCCAGTAGTTCGGGGTCGGGTGGCTACACCTTC. The chain combines TRBV19 with TRBJ1-2; D remains unclear. V was shortened by 5 bases and J by 7 bases, with 11 bases between the two germline ends. This CDR3 is 12 amino acids long. Germline assignment: CDR1 LNHDA and CDR2 SQIVND (reference sequence).

The CDR3 loop reads CASSLEGGTGPLEQYF. The CDR3 DNA reads as TGTGCCAGCAGCCTCGAAGGGGGCACAGGACCCCTGGAGCAGTACTTC. The chain is built from TRBV5-5 and TRBJ2-7; TRBD1 matches at 7 bases. Germline CDR1 SGHKS, CDR2 YYEKEE (reference sequence). This CDR3 region has 16 residues. After removal of 4 bases from V and 7 bases from J, the junction contained 17 bases not matched to a gene. Using reference TRBV5-5 and TRBJ2-7 for the parts outside the CDR3, the full variable domain is DAGVTQSPTHLIKTRGQQVTLRCSPISGHKSVSWYQQVLGQGPQFIFQYYEKEERGRGNFPDRFSARQFPNYSSELNVNALLLGDSALYLCASSLEGGTGPLEQYFGPGTRLTVT.

J is TRBJ1-6 and V is TRBV7-9, with 7 positions matching TRBD1. The CDR3 spans 15 residues. Germline V CDR1 and CDR2: SEHNR, FQNEAQ (reference sequence). V lost 6 bases and J lost 5; bases outside the gene matches: 7. The CDR3 DNA reads TGTGCCAGCAGGAACAATCAGGGGGATAATTCACCCCTCCACTTT. Encoded protein: CASRNNQGDNSPLHF.

The V call is TRBV5-6, the J call TRBJ1-2; 7 nucleotides agree with TRBD1. The V gene's germline CDR1 is SGHDT and CDR2 YYEEEE. This CDR3 region has 15 residues. V lost 4 bases, J lost 6 bases, and 12 bases stayed unmatched. DNA of the CDR3: TGTGCCAGCAGCCGAGAGGGGGCGCGACGGGATGGCTACACCTTC. Translated, it gives CASSREGARRDGYTF.

The gene calls are TRBV10-3 and TRBJ2-5, with unresolved D. Germline assignment: CDR1 ENHRY and CDR2 SYGVKD. V shed 2 bases and J shed 5 bases, with 9 bases lying between them. The CDR3 runs to 13 residues. CDR3 DNA sequence: TGTGCCATCAGTGAGATGGTCGGGGAGACCCAGTACTTC. This sequence encodes CAISEMVGETQYF.

The chain has TRBV14 and TRBJ2-7; D perhaps matches TRBD1 (6 bases). Looked up from germline, CDR1 is SGHDN and CDR2 is FVKESK. V dropped 8 bases and J dropped 0 bases, with 8 bases sitting between them. The CDR3 runs to 12 residues. DNA for the CDR3: TGTGCCAGCGGACAGATCTCCTACGAGCAGTACTTC. Amino acids: CASGQISYEQYF.

The genes are TRBV27 and TRBJ1-5; a possible D gene is TRBD1 (6 bases). The V end lost 2 bases, the J end lost 4 bases, and 12 bases lay between the germline ends. Germline loops: CDR1 MNHEY, CDR2 SMNVEV (reference sequence). This CDR3 has 15 amino acids. In nucleotides, the CDR3 is TGTGCCAGCAGTTTAAGGTCCCAGGGGAATCAGCCCCAGCATTTT. As protein: CASSLRSQGNQPQHF.

For the CDR3, the DNA is TGTGCCAGCAGGGGTACAGGCACAGATACGCAGTATTTT. As protein: CASRGTGTDTQYF. The V and J genes are TRBV6-5 and TRBJ2-3; D is ambiguous. CDR3 size: 13 residues. With 6 bases removed from V and 1 base from J, the gap between germline ends came to 8 bases. Germline values: CDR1 MNHEY, CDR2 SVGAGI.

The chain joins TRBV18 to TRBJ2-1, with 10 bases lining up with TRBD2. The germline V gene encodes CDR1 KGHSH and CDR2 LQKENI. With V trimmed by 2 bases and J by 9 bases, 4 bases remained unmatched. The CDR3 is 14 residues long. The CDR3 bases are TGTGCCAGCTCACCAGAGAGCGGGAGGGCTGAGCAGTTCTTC. It translates to CASSPESGRAEQFF.